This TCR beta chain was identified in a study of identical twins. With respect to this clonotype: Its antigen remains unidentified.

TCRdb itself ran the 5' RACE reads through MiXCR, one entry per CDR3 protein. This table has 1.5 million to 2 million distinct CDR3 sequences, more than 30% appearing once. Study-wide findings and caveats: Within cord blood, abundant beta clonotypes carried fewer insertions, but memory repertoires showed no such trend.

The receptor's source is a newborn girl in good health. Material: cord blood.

The CDR3 nucleotides are TGCAGCGTTGATCGACTAGCGGGAGGCTCCTACAATGAGCAGTACTTC. Residues: CSVDRLAGGSYNEQYF. The rearrangement uses TRBV29-1 and TRBJ2-1, with 13 positions matching TRBD2. The last part of the DNA fits TRBJ2-7 better; the J call may be wrong. This CDR3 is built from 16 residues. Looked up from germline, CDR1 is SQVTM and CDR2 is ANQGSEA.